Shown below are 21 T cell receptor beta chains from a single sample sequenced in a study of T cells in Graves' hyperthyroidism and ophthalmopathy. TCR beta CDR3 region amplification was performed from RNA transcripts. The TCR CDR3 was amplified in a first-round RT-PCR using the HTBI primer set. TCRdb reprocessed the multiplex PCR reads via MiXCR and lists one record per CDR3 protein. The sample yields some 650,000 distinct CDR3 sequences, around 15% seen once. Material: blood. The receptors shown here come from a woman aged 40 to 55 with Graves' ophthalmopathy.

Turning to this clonotype: A read error may explain this, as a much larger clone is one base away. This rearrangement joins TRBV20-1 to TRBJ2-7; 7 nucleotides agree with TRBD2. This CDR3 contains 13 residues. V lost 5 bases and J lost 2; bases outside the gene matches: 6. Germline V lookup: CDR1 DFQATT, CDR2 SNEGSKA (reference sequence). The CDR3 is CSAVAGTPYEQYF. For the CDR3, the DNA is TGCAGTGCTGTAGCGGGCACACCCTACGAGCAGTACTTC.

The chain links TRBV6-1 to TRBJ1-1; D unresolved. Trimming pared 1 base from V and 10 bases from J, leaving 7 bases between. This CDR3 is 11 amino acids long. Germline-derived CDR1 and CDR2 are MNHNS and SASEGT. The CDR3 sequence: CASSEGLGAFF. The CDR3 region has the DNA TGTGCCAGCAGTGAAGGGCTGGGAGCTTTCTTT.

Here the CDR3 reads CSAATSGSHNEQFF. CDR3 coding DNA: TGCAGTGCTGCAACTAGCGGGAGCCACAATGAGCAGTTCTTC. The chain is built from TRBV20-1 and TRBJ2-1, with 11 bases lining up with TRBD2. This CDR3 region has 14 residues. V was clipped by 5 bases and J by 5 bases; unmatched bases: 5. Germline CDR1 DFQATT, CDR2 SNEGSKA (reference sequence).

There are a few counts of this clonotype. This chain links TRBV15 with TRBJ1-2; D is unresolved. The CDR3 totals 15 residues. Trimming shortened V by 0 bases and J by 7 bases, and 15 bases separated the two germline ends. Germline V gene data show CDR1 as LNHNV and CDR2 as YYDKDF (reference sequence). This chain's CDR3 is CATSREYQPTSGYTF. Written as DNA, the CDR3 is TGTGCCACCAGCAGAGAGTACCAACCTACGAGTGGCTACACCTTC.

The sample holds many counts of this clonotype. V gene TRBV2 combines with J gene TRBJ1-3; 8 bases are shared with TRBD1. The germline V gene has CDR1 SNHLY and CDR2 FYNNEI. The CDR3 loop spans 15 amino acids. V lost 8 bases and J lost 4; bases outside the gene matches: 10. The CDR3: CASESQGARGNTIYF. DNA of the CDR3: TGTGCCAGCGAAAGTCAGGGGGCGAGAGGAAACACCATATATTTT.

CDR3 region: CASSESSGHPYNEQFF. The CDR3 DNA follows: TGCGCCAGCAGTGAGTCGAGCGGACACCCCTACAATGAGCAGTTCTTC. This chain links TRBV10-2 with TRBJ2-1; TRBD1 or TRBD2 may be the D gene (5 bases each). Trimming removed 0 bases at V and 2 bases at J, with 11 bases between. The germline gives CDR1 WSHSY, CDR2 SAAADI. CDR3 size: 16 residues.

This clonotype was recorded at least ten times. This chain links TRBV12-3 or TRBV12-4 with TRBJ1-1; 7 bases align to TRBD1. CDR3 size: 16 residues. V shed 3 bases, J shed 5 bases, and the junction held 12 bases outside the gene matches. The CDR3 region has the DNA TGTGCCAGCAGTTTCGGTGTAGGGACAGTTGGTACTGAAGCTTTCTTT. Protein: CASSFGVGTVGTEAFF.

In its sample, this clonotype was seen many times. The chain combines TRBV14 with TRBJ2-7, with TRBD1 matching 7 bases. Unmatched junction bases numbered 5, after V lost 1 base and J lost 2 bases. This CDR3 spans 15 amino acids. Germline V gives CDR1 SGHDN, CDR2 FVKESK. The CDR3 protein is CASSQGGTVAYEQYF. The CDR3 DNA reads TGTGCCAGCAGCCAAGGGGGGACAGTGGCCTACGAGCAGTACTTC.

This clonotype occurred many times. The V gene is TRBV2, the J gene TRBJ2-1; TRBD2 aligns across 9 bases. After removal of 5 bases from V and 7 bases from J, the junction contained 18 bases not matched to a gene. CDR1 and CDR2 from the germline V gene are SNHLY and FYNNEI. The CDR3 has 18 amino acids. CDR3 coding DNA: TGTGCCAGCAGTCCCCCTCCCTATTGGCCTAGCGGGAAGAATGAGCAGTTCTTC. This sequence encodes CASSPPPYWPSGKNEQFF.

The chain has TRBV12-3 or TRBV12-4 and TRBJ2-1, with 9 nucleotides matching TRBD2. The CDR3 is 14 amino acids. The CDR3 DNA reads TGTACCGGCAGTTCTGGGACTAGCATCCATGAGCAGTTCTTC. Protein sequence: CTGSSGTSIHEQFF.

This clonotype has only a few counts. V and J are TRBV6-1 and TRBJ1-5; D remains ambiguous. The CDR3 spans 13 residues. Germline V gives CDR1 MNHNS, CDR2 SASEGT. V was cut by 8 bases and J by 1 base, with 9 bases left in between. This chain's CDR3 is CASGPESNQPQHF. The CDR3 DNA follows: TGTGCCAGCGGGCCGGAGAGCAATCAGCCCCAGCATTTT.

V usage is TRBV11-1 and J usage is TRBJ2-6; maybe TRBD1 (6 bases). The V end was cut by 4 bases, the J end by 0 bases, with 19 bases between. The V gene's germline CDR1 is SGHAT and CDR2 FQDESV (reference sequence). There are 19 residues in the CDR3. The CDR3 DNA reads as TGTGCCAGCAGCTCGGAACTGGGGGCGCTTGGCTCTGGGGCCAACGTCCTGACTTTC. Translation gives CASSSELGALGSGANVLTF.

This clonotype showed up many times. The V gene is TRBV11-2, the J gene TRBJ2-7, with D maybe TRBD2 (6 bases). The CDR3 is made up of 15 amino acids. Trimming cost V 0 bases and J 4 bases, with 13 bases left between them. In germline, CDR1 is SGHAT, CDR2 FQNNGV. Here the CDR3 DNA reads TGTGCCAGCAGCTTAGAAGCGGGTCTCCCTTACGAGCAGTACTTC. Translation gives CASSLEAGLPYEQYF.

The chain recombines TRBV7-2 with TRBJ1-1; D is uncertain. CDR3 size: 14 residues. CDR1 and CDR2 (germline): SGHTA, FQGNSA. With 3 bases removed from V and 0 bases from J, the gap between germline ends came to 8 bases. The CDR3 is CASSFYGMNTEAFF. CDR3 in DNA: TGTGCCAGCAGCTTCTACGGCATGAACACTGAAGCTTTCTTT.

This sequence joins TRBV4-1 and TRBJ2-7; D not resolved. V lost 0 bases and J lost 7, with 10 bases in between. CDR1 and CDR2 (germline): MGHRA, YSYEKL. The CDR3 length is 13 residues. The CDR3 reads CASSQDLQWEQYF. The CDR3 DNA sequence: TGCGCCAGCAGCCAAGATTTGCAGTGGGAGCAGTACTTC.

This clonotype has ten or more counts. The CDR3 here is CASSSMTPAAGGDEQFF. The CDR3 DNA reads as TGTGCCAGCAGCTCGATGACACCTGCGGCTGGGGGCGATGAGCAGTTCTTC. This chain joins TRBV5-6 and TRBJ2-1; perhaps TRBD1 as D (6 bases). V lost 3 bases, J lost 8 bases, and 24 bases lay in between. Germline values: CDR1 SGHDT, CDR2 YYEEEE. The CDR3 spans 17 residues.

This clonotype has more than one count but fewer than ten. This chain joins TRBV5-1 and TRBJ2-7, with D hard to call. Looked up from germline, CDR1 is SGHRS and CDR2 is YFSETQ. The CDR3 is 14 amino acids. Trimming left V 4 bases short and J 0 bases short, with 11 bases between. This CDR3 is CASSPRLDSYEQYF. DNA of the CDR3: TGCGCCAGCAGCCCCCGACTCGACTCCTACGAGCAGTACTTC. Combining the CDR3 with reference TRBV5-1 and TRBJ2-7 gives the whole variable domain KAGVTQTPRYLIKTRGQQVTLSCSPISGHRSVSWYQQTPGQGLQFLFEYFSETQRNKGNFPGRFSGRQFSNSRSEMNVSTLELGDSALYLCASSPRLDSYEQYFGPGTRLTVT.

V is TRBV4-1 and J is TRBJ1-5, with 7 bases fitting TRBD1. V dropped 1 base and J dropped 6; count of bases not matched to a gene: 6. The CDR3 covers 15 residues. Per the germline V gene, CDR1 is MGHRA and CDR2 is YSYEKL. CDR3 DNA: TGCGCCAGCAGCCAAGGGGAACAGGGGACTCAGCCCCAGCATTTT. This codes for CASSQGEQGTQPQHF.

This clonotype appeared a few times. CDR3 DNA sequence: TGTGCCAGCAGTTTTTGGACAGGGAGGGGGAACACTGAAGCTTTCTTT. Amino acids: CASSFWTGRGNTEAFF. J is TRBJ1-1 and V is TRBV12-3 or TRBV12-4; TRBD1 matches 8 bases. J was trimmed by 1 base and V by 3 bases; bases with no gene match: 7. This CDR3 comprises 16 residues.

This clonotype was counted at least ten times. This sequence joins TRBV2 and TRBJ2-3; TRBD2 aligns across 7 bases. The CDR3 is 14 amino acids. Germline trimming cut 10 bases from V and 6 bases from J; bases unmatched to any gene: 13. Germline V gene data show CDR1 as SNHLY and CDR2 as FYNNEI. The CDR3 here is CAISGDSGSDTQYF. CDR3 DNA sequence: TGTGCCATCTCCGGGGATAGCGGGTCGGATACGCAGTATTTT.

This clonotype was picked up a small number of times. This chain uses TRBV6-1 with TRBJ1-1; tentatively, D is TRBD1 (6 bases). V was pared by 3 bases and J by 3 bases, with 11 bases between. This CDR3 region has 14 residues. Germline CDR1 MNHNS, CDR2 SASEGT. The CDR3, as DNA: TGTGCCAGCAGTGATGCAGGGGAGTACACTGAAGCTTTCTTT. The encoded protein is CASSDAGEYTEAFF.